This T cell receptor (beta chain) was captured by sequencing in a study of neoadjuvant anti-PD-1 for oral cavity cancer. On the study more broadly: Non-progressing patients received a fourth nivolumab dose near day 43, then surgery on days 50-56. Study-wide findings and caveats: Post-nivolumab, blood T cell clonality was significantly elevated in non-responders.

This clone was counted a few times. Its antigen is undetermined. Profiled with immunoSEQ multiplex PCR; TCRdb holds only in-frame clones, not every one. The table includes 7,000 to 8,000 clones, around 63% detected once. CDR1 is SGHDN, CDR2 FVKESK, per germline. Between the trimmed V and J ends, which lost 0 bases and 3 bases, there was a span of 8 bases. There are 14 residues in the CDR3. The time point: after neoadjuvant nivolumab, at surgical resection. This chain connects TRBV14 to TRBJ1-1, with D uncertain. The sequencing used PBMCs, collected after nivolumab (anti-PD-1) treatment. The receptor was isolated from a person aged 35 to 85 with oral cavity squamous cell carcinoma. CDR3 bases: TGTGCCAGCAGCCAAGATATAGGTGACACTGAAGCTTTCTTT. Its translation: CASSQDIGDTEAFF.